Below are 9 T cell receptor beta chains sequenced from a single sample in a study of long-term antiretroviral therapy in people with HIV. The libraries were made with immunoSEQ v3.0 at survey level. Libraries were prepared by immunoSEQ multiplex PCR; TCRdb keeps only in-frame clonotypes and omits some of them. The table has 20,000 to 30,000 clones, more than 75% seen once. The material was unsorted PBMCs, obtained 4.7 to 5 years after starting antiretroviral therapy. Receptor source: a man in his forties or fifties with HIV.

This chain uses TRBV6-6 with TRBJ2-1; D ambiguous. The germline CDR1 and CDR2 sequences are MNHNY and SVGAGI (reference sequence). V was trimmed by 4 bases and J by 9 bases, leaving 10 bases between them. The CDR3 sequence is 12 residues long. As DNA, the CDR3 is TGTGCCAGCAGTTTTGGATTGGGTGAGCAGTTCTTC. Amino acid sequence: CASSFGLGEQFF.

The chain recombines TRBV19 with TRBJ2-7; 7 nucleotides match TRBD1. The germline gives CDR1 LNHDA, CDR2 SQIVND (reference sequence). This CDR3 has 13 amino acids. V was pared by 3 bases and J by 7 bases, with 6 bases of the junction left unmatched. CDR3 nucleotides: TGTGCCAGTAGTATCAGGGACAGCCGAGAGCAGTACTTC. Its protein is CASSIRDSREQYF.

The CDR3 nucleotides are TGTGCCAGCAGCTTGGGCAGGACAGGGGTCGGGGAGACCCAGTACTTC. Its translation is CASSLGRTGVGETQYF. The chain uses TRBV5-8 and TRBJ2-5, with 9 positions matching TRBD1. With V trimmed by 0 bases and J by 5 bases, 8 bases remained unmatched. Germline lookup yields CDR1 SGHTS and CDR2 YDEGEE. The CDR3 extends over 16 amino acids. Together with reference TRBV5-8 and TRBJ2-5, the CDR3 gives the full variable domain: EAGVTQSPTHLIKTRGQQATLRCSPISGHTSVYWYQQALGLGLQFLLWYDEGEERNRGNFPPRFSGRQFPNYSSELNVNALELEDSALYLCASSLGRTGVGETQYFGPGTRLLVL.

The chain links TRBV6-4 to TRBJ2-2; D uncertain. Germline CDR1 is MRHNA and CDR2 is SNTAGT. This CDR3 region has 13 residues. The germline V and J ends were trimmed by 0 bases and 4 bases, with 3 bases remaining between them. CDR3 sequence reads: CASSDSGTGELFF. CDR3 DNA: TGTGCCAGCAGTGACTCGGGCACCGGGGAGCTGTTTTTT.

The rearrangement joins TRBV9 to TRBJ1-5, with 7 bases aligning to TRBD1. The CDR3 covers 14 residues. V trimming: 1 base; J trimming: 6 bases; junction bases outside the gene matches: 4. CDR1 SGDLS and CDR2 YYNGEE come from the germline V gene. DNA for the CDR3: TGTGCCAGCAGCGTACAGGGGGTGGGTCAGCCCCAGCATTTT. Translating gives CASSVQGVGQPQHF.

This clone was seen a single time. The chain's CDR3 is CAISWDSAQETQYF. The CDR3, as DNA: TGTGCCATCAGTTGGGACAGCGCCCAAGAGACCCAGTACTTC. The rearrangement uses TRBV10-3 and TRBJ2-5; 7 bases are shared with TRBD1. V lost 5 bases to trimming and J lost 1 base; unmatched junction nucleotides: 4. Germline CDR1 reads ENHRY; CDR2 reads SYGVKD. The CDR3 extends over 14 amino acids.

The chain carries TRBV19 and TRBJ1-2; D is undetermined. V shed 7 bases and J shed 3 bases, with 9 bases lying between them. Germline loops: CDR1 LNHDA, CDR2 SQIVND (reference sequence). The CDR3 is 12 amino acids. CDR3: CASTPGYYGYTF. Here the CDR3 DNA reads TGTGCCAGTACCCCAGGTTACTATGGCTACACCTTC.

The chain joins TRBV7-9 to TRBJ2-3; D may be TRBD1 or TRBD2 (5 bases each). Between the trimmed V and J ends, which lost 0 bases and 4 bases, there was a span of 11 bases. This CDR3 region has 15 residues. Per germline, CDR1 SEHNR and CDR2 FQNEAQ (reference sequence). DNA of the CDR3: TGTGCCAGCAGCTTAGCCGGGACGGGGTCAGATACGCAGTATTTT. Its protein is CASSLAGTGSDTQYF.

This clone was seen a few times. The chain combines TRBV20-1 with TRBJ1-2; 8 bases map to TRBD1. The junction had 6 bases not matched to a gene; V was cut back by 8 bases and J by 7 bases. The CDR3 runs 11 residues. Germline CDR1 and CDR2: DFQATT and SNEGSKA (reference sequence). CDR3 in amino acids: CSLDRAAGYTF. CDR3 nucleotide sequence: TGCAGTCTGGACAGGGCCGCTGGCTACACCTTC.